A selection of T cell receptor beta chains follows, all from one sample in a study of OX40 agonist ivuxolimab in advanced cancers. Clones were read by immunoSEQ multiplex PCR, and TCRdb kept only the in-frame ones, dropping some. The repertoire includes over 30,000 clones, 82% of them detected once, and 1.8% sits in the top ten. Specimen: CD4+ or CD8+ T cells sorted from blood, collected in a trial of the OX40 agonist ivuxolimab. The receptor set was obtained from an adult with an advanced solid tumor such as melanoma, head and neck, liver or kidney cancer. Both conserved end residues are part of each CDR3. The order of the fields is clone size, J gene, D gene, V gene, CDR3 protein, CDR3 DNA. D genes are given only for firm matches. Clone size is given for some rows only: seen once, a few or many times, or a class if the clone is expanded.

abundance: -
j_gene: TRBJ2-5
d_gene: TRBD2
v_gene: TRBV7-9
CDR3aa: CASSPRGGHETQYF
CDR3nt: TGTGCCAGCAGCCCTCGGGGGGGCCACGAGACCCAGTACTTC

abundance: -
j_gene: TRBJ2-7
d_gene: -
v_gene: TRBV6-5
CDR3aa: CASSYGTPSSYEQYF
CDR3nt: TGTGCCAGCAGTTACGGGACGCCGAGCTCCTACGAGCAGTACTTC

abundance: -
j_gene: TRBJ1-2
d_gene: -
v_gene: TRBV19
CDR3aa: CASSMVENYGYTF
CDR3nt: TGTGCCAGTAGTATGGTGGAGAACTATGGCTACACCTTC

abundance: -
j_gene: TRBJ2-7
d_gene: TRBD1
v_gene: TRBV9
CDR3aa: CASSVGQGTFYEQYF
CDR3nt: TGTGCCAGCAGCGTAGGACAGGGGACCTTCTACGAGCAGTACTTC

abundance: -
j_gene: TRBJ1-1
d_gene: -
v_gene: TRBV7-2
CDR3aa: CASSMVGYTEAFF
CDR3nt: TGTGCCAGCAGCATGGTCGGGTACACTGAAGCTTTCTTT

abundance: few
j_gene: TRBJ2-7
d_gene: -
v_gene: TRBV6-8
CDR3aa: CASSPLWTDQLYEQYF
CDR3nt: TGTGCCAGCAGCCCTCTTTGGACAGACCAACTATACGAGCAGTACTTC

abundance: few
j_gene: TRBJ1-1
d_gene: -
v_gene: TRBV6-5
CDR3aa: CASSYSLGGIATEAFF
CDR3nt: TGTGCCAGCAGTTACTCGTTGGGGGGGATTGCCACTGAAGCTTTCTTT

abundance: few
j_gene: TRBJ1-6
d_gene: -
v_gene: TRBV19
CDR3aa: CASSTTAPEGSLHF
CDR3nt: TGTGCCAGTAGTACGACCGCACCGGAGGGGTCCCTCCACTTT

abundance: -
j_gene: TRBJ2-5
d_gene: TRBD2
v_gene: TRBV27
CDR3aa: CASRPRGLAGNQETQYF
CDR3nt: TGTGCCAGCAGGCCTAGGGGGCTAGCGGGGAACCAAGAGACCCAGTACTTC

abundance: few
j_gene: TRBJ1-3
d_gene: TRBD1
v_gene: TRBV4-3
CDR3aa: CASSQDELDRVAGNTIYF
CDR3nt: TGCGCCAGCAGCCAAGATGAGCTTGACAGGGTTGCTGGAAACACCATATATTTT

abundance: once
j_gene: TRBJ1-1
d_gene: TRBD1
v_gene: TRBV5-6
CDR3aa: CASSWTGEDEAFF
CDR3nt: TGTGCCAGCAGCTGGACAGGGGAAGATGAAGCTTTCTTT

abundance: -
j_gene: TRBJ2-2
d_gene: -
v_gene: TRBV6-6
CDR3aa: CASRGRTGLAGELFF
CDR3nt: TGTGCCAGCAGGGGCCGCACAGGGCTCGCCGGGGAGCTGTTTTTT

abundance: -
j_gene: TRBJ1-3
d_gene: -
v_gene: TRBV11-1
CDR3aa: CASSLDGQIGNTIYF
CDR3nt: TGTGCCAGCAGCTTAGACGGACAGATTGGAAACACCATATATTTT

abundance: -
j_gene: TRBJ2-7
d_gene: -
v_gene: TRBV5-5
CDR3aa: CASSWSGQVTYEQYF
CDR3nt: TGTGCCAGCAGCTGGAGCGGGCAGGTAACCTACGAGCAGTACTTC

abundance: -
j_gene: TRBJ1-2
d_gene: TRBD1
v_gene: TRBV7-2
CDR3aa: CASAWDRGNYGYTF
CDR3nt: TGTGCCAGCGCGTGGGACAGGGGAAACTATGGCTACACCTTC

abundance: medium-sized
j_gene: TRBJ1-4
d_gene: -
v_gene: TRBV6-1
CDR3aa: CASSDWGSVLEKLFF
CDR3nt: TGTGCCAGCAGTGATTGGGGATCGGTGCTGGAAAAACTGTTTTTT

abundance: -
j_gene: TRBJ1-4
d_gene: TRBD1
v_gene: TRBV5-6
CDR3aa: CASSAYQGAGEKLFF
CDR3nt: TGTGCCAGCAGCGCTTATCAGGGGGCAGGTGAAAAACTGTTTTTT

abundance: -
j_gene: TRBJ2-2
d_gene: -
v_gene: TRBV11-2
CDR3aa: CASSSLTDTGELFF
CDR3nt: TGTGCCAGCAGCTCCTTGACAGATACCGGGGAGCTGTTTTTT

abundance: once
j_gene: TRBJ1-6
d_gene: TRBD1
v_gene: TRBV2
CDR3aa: CASSGGQPYNSPLHF
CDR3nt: TGTGCCAGCAGTGGGGGACAGCCCTATAATTCACCCCTCCACTTT

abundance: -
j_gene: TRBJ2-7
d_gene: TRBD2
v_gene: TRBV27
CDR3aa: CASSPTSGVTYEQYF
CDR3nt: TGTGCCAGCAGTCCTACTAGCGGGGTAACCTACGAGCAGTACTTC

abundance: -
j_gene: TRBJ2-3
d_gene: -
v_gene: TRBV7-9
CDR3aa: CASSFSWRSTDTQYF
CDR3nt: TGTGCCAGCAGCTTTTCGTGGCGGAGCACAGATACGCAGTATTTT

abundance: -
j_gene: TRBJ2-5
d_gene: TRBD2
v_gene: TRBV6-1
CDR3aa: CASSEWGLAGKETQYF
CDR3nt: TGTGCCAGCAGTGAATGGGGACTAGCGGGGAAAGAGACCCAGTACTTC

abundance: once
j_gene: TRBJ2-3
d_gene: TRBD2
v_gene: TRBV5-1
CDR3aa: CASSPSGTADTQYF
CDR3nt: TGCGCCAGCTCCCCTAGCGGGACGGCAGATACGCAGTATTTT

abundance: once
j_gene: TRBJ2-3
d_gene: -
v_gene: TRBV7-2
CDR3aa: CASSVARSLTDTQYF
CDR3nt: TGTGCCAGCAGCGTAGCGAGATCTCTCACAGATACGCAGTATTTT

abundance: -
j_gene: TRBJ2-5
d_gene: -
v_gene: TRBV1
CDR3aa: CTSSSSRPGWGRWEETQYF
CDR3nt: TGCACCAGCAGCTCGTCACGACCTGGGTGGGGGAGGTGGGAAGAGACCCAGTACTTC

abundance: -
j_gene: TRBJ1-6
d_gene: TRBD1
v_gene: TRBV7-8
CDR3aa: CASSSQGAGALGPLHF
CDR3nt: TGTGCCAGCAGCTCGCAGGGGGCGGGTGCCCTAGGGCCCCTCCACTTT